This T cell receptor beta chain is from a study of blood T cells in healthy people across ages. Broader study findings: Relative to aged donors, long-lived donors carried more naive CD4+ cells and displayed higher diversity. One million T cells yielded diversity estimates that were considered underestimates.

With V trimmed by 10 bases and J by 2 bases, 7 bases remained unmatched. CDR1 MNHEY and CDR2 SMNVEV come from the germline V gene (reference sequence). The CDR3 is 15 amino acids. This clonotype has a handful of counts. Antigen specificity is unknown. The use of a sample-barcoded 5' primer and a J-beta primer mix characterized a second PCR of about 6 to 11 cycles. Each of the cDNA molecules was tagged by a template-switch adaptor with 12 random nucleotides. TCRdb re-analysed the 5' RACE reads in MiXCR, keeping a single row per CDR3 protein. Of over 600,000 distinct CDR3 sequences in the sample, about 56% were seen once.

Sequencing input: blood. This rearrangement joins TRBV27 to TRBJ2-6; 8 nucleotides match TRBD1. This TCR came from a man in his forties or fifties in good health. CDR3 loop: CATRTGSAGANVLTF. In DNA, the CDR3 is TGTGCCACCCGGACAGGGTCCGCTGGGGCCAACGTCCTGACTTTC.